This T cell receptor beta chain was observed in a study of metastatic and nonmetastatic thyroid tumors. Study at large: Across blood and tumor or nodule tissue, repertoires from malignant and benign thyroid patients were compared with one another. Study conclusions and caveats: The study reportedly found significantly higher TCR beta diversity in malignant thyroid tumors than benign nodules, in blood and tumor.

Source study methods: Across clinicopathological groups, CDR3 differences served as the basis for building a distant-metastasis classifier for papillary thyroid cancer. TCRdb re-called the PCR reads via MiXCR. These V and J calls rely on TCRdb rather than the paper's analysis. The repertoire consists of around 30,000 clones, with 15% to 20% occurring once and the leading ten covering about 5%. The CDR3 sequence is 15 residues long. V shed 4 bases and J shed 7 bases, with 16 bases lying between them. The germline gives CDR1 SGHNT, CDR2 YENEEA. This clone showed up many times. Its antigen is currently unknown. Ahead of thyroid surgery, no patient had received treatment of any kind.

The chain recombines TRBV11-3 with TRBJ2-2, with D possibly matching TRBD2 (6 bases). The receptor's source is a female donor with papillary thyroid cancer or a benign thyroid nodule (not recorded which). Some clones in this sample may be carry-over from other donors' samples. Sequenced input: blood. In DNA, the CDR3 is TGTGCCAGCAGCTCAGGGACTGTACGAAGCGGGGAGCTGTTTTTT. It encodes CASSSGTVRSGELFF.